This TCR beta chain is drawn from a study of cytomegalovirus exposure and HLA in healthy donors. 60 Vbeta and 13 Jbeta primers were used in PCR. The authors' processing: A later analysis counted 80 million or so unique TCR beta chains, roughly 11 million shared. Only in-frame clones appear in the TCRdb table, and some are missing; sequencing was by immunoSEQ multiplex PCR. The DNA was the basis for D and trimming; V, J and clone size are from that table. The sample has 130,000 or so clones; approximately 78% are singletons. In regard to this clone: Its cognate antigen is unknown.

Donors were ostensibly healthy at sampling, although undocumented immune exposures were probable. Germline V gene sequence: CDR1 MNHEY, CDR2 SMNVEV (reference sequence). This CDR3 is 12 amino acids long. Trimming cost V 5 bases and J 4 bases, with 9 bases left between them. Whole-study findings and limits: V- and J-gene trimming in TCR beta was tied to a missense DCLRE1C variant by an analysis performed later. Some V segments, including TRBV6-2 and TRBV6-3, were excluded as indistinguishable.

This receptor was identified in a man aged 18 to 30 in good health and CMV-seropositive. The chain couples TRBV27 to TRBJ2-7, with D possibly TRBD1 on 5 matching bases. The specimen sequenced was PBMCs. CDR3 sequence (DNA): TGTGCCAGCAGTAGGGCAGGGTACGAGCAGTACTTC. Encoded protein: CASSRAGYEQYF.